Listed below are T cell receptor beta chains from one sample, sequenced in a study of T cell repertoires in cytomegalovirus infection. In TCRdb, the reads were re-called with MiXCR into one record per CDR3 protein. The repertoire holds approximately 490,000 distinct CDR3 sequences, roughly 12% seen once, with about a tenth in the top ten. Specimen: PBMCs. The receptors were sampled from a human donor in good health (CMV status not recorded). Some clones in this sample may be carry-over from other donors' samples. CDR3s include the opening cysteine and the closing phenylalanine or tryptophan. A D gene is named only where the DNA matches it firmly. Only some rows state a clone size, as once, few, many or a class for expanded clones.

TRBD2	TRBV5-1	-	TRBJ2-5	TGCGCCAGCAGCTTGGGCCCTAGCGGAGACCAAGAGACCCAGTACTTC	CASSLGPSGDQETQYF
TRBD2	TRBV7-3	few	TRBJ2-2	TGTGCCAGCAGACTAGCGGGAGGTTTGAACACCGGGGAGCTGTTTTTT	CASRLAGGLNTGELFF
-	TRBV12-3/TRBV12-4	many	TRBJ2-7	TGTGCCAGCAGTTTATCCGGGGGACGCGAGCAGTACTTC	CASSLSGGREQYF
-	TRBV7-3	many	TRBJ1-1	TGTGCCAGCAGCTTCTACAGGGCTCCTGTGAACACTGAAGCTTTCTTT	CASSFYRAPVNTEAFF
-	TRBV5-4	few	TRBJ2-2	TGTGCCAGCAGCTTGGCCGGGGGCGCGGGCACCGGGGAGCTGTTTTTT	CASSLAGGAGTGELFF
-	TRBV6-1	many	TRBJ2-3	TGTGCCAGCGGGCAGGGAAGCCCCACAGATACGCAGTATTTT	CASGQGSPTDTQYF
TRBD1	TRBV11-2	few	TRBJ2-4	TGTGCCAGCAGCCCTCTAACAGGGGATAGTAACATTCAGTACTTC	CASSPLTGDSNIQYF
-	TRBV20-1	few	TRBJ1-5	TGCAGTGCTAGAAAGGGGCAGATTAATCTTCCCCAGCATTTT	CSARKGQINLPQHF
-	TRBV6-2/TRBV6-3	once	TRBJ2-5	TGTGCCAGCAGTTACGGGCAGCCGTCGGAGACCCAGTACTTC	CASSYGQPSETQYF
TRBD2	TRBV2	-	TRBJ2-1	TGTGCCAGCATACGGGGGGGATCTTACAATGAGCAGTTCTTC	CASIRGGSYNEQFF
TRBD2	TRBV7-9	-	TRBJ2-5	TGTGCCAGCAGCTTAGAACGCGGGGGGGCAAAGACCCAGTACTTC	CASSLERGGAKTQYF
-	TRBV28	many	TRBJ2-5	TGTGCCAGCAGTTTAGTCGGGCCAACGCAAGAGACCCAGTACTTC	CASSLVGPTQETQYF
TRBD1	TRBV6-2/TRBV6-3	many	TRBJ2-1	TGTGCCAGCAGTTACCAGGGACAGGGTATTGATGAGCAGTTCTTC	CASSYQGQGIDEQFF
-	TRBV25-1	-	TRBJ1-1	TGTGCCAGCAGTGAATTGGGAGATTTGAACACTGAAGCTTTCTTT	CASSELGDLNTEAFF
-	TRBV11-1	few	TRBJ1-4	TGTGCCAGCAGCTCATACCCCAACTACGGGAAACTGTTTTTT	CASSSYPNYGKLFF
-	TRBV30	-	TRBJ2-6	TGTGCCTGGAGTGCAGGGTCTGGGGCCAACGTCCTGACTTTC	CAWSAGSGANVLTF
-	TRBV3-1	many	TRBJ1-1	TGTGCCAGCACCTTACAGAGAGGCGGAGTTGAAGCTTTCTTT	CASTLQRGGVEAFF
-	TRBV7-6	many	TRBJ1-4	TGTGCCAGCAGCTATGACACCAGTAATGAAAAACTGTTTTTT	CASSYDTSNEKLFF
-	TRBV6-1	many	TRBJ1-2	TGTGCCAGCAGTGAAGCCGGGTCAGGTTATGGCTACACCTTC	CASSEAGSGYGYTF